This T cell receptor beta chain appears in the sequencing data of a study of shared clonotypes between healthy human individuals. Only in-frame clones appear in the TCRdb table, and some are missing; sequencing was by immunoSEQ multiplex PCR. Of about 1.1 million clones in the sample, 75% to 85% were seen once. This CDR3 is built from 15 residues. With V trimmed by 1 base and J by 3 bases, 4 bases remained unmatched. Germline V gene sequence: CDR1 LNHNV, CDR2 YYDKDF (reference sequence). The chain links TRBV15 to TRBJ2-7; TRBD1 matches 9 bases. Source material: memory CD4+ T cells from PBMCs. Subset defined: CD45RA-negative fraction. The TCR was taken from a young man in good health. Some clones in this sample may be carry-over from other donors' samples. Written as DNA, the CDR3 is TGTGCCACCAGCAGAGCGGGACAGGGCTTCTACGAGCAGTACTTC. It specifies CATSRAGQGFYEQYF.